This entry lists 2 T cell receptor beta chains sequenced from one sample in a study of read filtering for tumor transcriptome and immune sequencing. The library was built from around 380 ng RNA with molecular barcoded adaptors for alpha/delta and beta/gamma chains. TCRdb reanalysed the reads using MiXCR and keeps one entry per CDR3 protein. The sample has 25,000 to 35,000 distinct CDR3 sequences; approximately 17% are singletons. The sample consisted of a population of CD138-negative cells sorted from bone marrow. Every receptor here comes from a donor over 35 with multiple myeloma.

The sample holds many counts of this clonotype. The chain is built from TRBV6-1 and TRBJ2-3; D possibly corresponds to TRBD1 (7 bases). CDR1 and CDR2 (germline): MNHNS, SASEGT. The V end lost 10 bases, the J end lost 2 bases, and 13 bases lay between the germline ends. CDR3 length equals 13 residues. CDR3 bases: TGTGCCACCCAGGGGGGCTACACAGATACGCAGTATTTT. Its translation is CATQGGYTDTQYF.

This clonotype was seen repeatedly, ten times or more. This rearrangement joins TRBV18 to TRBJ1-1; D ambiguous. Germline-derived CDR1 and CDR2 are KGHSH and LQKENI. The CDR3 is made up of 15 amino acids. Trimming removed 3 bases at V and 3 bases at J, with 14 bases between. CDR3 sequence (DNA): TGTGCCAGCTCACCCTTGAGAGCTGGCGACACTGAAGCTTTCTTT. Protein sequence: CASSPLRAGDTEAFF.